The clone carrying this T cell receptor beta chain showed up just once. The sample has other DNA sequences that encode this CDR3 too. The data were taken from a study of blood T cell repertoires in COVID-19. Study at large: Sites in the United States, Italy and Spain provided acute and convalescent COVID-19 samples. In each case, the material was cDNA or gDNA derived from T cells, B-cell-depleted T cells, or PBMCs.

Per the authors' pipeline: Amplifying reference gene primers gave estimates of nucleated cell counts. The protocol was immunoSEQ multiplex PCR, while the TCRdb copy is restricted to in-frame clones and leaves out a portion. The DNA was the basis for D and trimming; V, J and clone size are from that table. The sample shows approximately 150,000 clones, 80% to 90% of them seen only once. The germline gives CDR1 SGHTA, CDR2 FQGTGA. The CDR3 length is 14 residues. With V trimmed by 5 bases and J by 1 base, 4 bases remained unmatched. This chain joins TRBV7-3 and TRBJ1-1, with 7 bases identical to TRBD1. This clonotype originated in a woman aged 50 to 60 with acute or convalescent COVID-19. Source material: peripheral blood. The CDR3 DNA follows: TGTGCCAGCAGCAGAGGACAGGCGAACACTGAAGCTTTCTTT. Translated, it gives CASSRGQANTEAFF.